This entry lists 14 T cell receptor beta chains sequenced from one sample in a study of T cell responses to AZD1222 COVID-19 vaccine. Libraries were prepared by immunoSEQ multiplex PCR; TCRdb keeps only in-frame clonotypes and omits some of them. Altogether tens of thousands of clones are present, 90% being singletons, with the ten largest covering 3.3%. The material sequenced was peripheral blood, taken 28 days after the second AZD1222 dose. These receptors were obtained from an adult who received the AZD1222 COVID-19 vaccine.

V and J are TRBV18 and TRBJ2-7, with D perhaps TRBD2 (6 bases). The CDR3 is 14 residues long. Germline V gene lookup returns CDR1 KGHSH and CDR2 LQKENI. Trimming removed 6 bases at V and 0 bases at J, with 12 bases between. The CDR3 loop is CASSTEGPSYEQYF. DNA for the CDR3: TGTGCCAGCTCGACGGAGGGCCCCTCCTACGAGCAGTACTTC.

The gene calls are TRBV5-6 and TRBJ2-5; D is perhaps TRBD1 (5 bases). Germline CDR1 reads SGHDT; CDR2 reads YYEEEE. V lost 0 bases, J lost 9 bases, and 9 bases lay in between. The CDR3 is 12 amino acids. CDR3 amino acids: CASSLGQLSQYF. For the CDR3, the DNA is TGTGCCAGCAGCTTGGGACAGCTATCCCAGTACTTC.

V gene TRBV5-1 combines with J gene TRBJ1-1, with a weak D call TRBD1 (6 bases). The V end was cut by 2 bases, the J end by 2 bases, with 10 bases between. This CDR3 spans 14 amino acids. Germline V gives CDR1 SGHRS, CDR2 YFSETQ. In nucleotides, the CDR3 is TGCGCCAGCAGCTTCGACAGGACAAACACTGAAGCTTTCTTT. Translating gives CASSFDRTNTEAFF.

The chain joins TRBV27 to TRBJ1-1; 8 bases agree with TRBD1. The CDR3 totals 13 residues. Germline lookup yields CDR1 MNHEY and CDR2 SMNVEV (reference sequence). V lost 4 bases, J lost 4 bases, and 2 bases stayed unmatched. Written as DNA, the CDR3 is TGTGCCAGCAGTTCAGGGGGCCGCACTGAAGCTTTCTTT. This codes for CASSSGGRTEAFF.

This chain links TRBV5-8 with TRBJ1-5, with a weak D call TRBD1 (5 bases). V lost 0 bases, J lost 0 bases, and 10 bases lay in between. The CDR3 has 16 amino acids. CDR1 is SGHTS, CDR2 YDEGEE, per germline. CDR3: CASSLGGGDSNQPQHF. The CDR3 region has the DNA TGTGCCAGCAGCTTGGGTGGAGGGGATAGCAATCAGCCCCAGCATTTT.

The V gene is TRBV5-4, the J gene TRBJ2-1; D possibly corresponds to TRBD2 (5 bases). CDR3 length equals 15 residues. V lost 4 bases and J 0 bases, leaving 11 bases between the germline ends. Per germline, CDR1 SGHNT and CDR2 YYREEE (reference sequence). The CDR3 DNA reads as TGTGCCAGCAGCCCTGGAGGACGCTCCTACAATGAGCAGTTCTTC. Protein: CASSPGGRSYNEQFF. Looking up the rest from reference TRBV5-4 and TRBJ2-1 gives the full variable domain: ETGVTQSPTHLIKTRGQQVTLRCSSQSGHNTVSWYQQALGQGPQFIFQYYREEENGRGNFPPRFSGLQFPNYSSELNVNALELDDSALYLCASSPGGRSYNEQFFGPGTRLTVL.

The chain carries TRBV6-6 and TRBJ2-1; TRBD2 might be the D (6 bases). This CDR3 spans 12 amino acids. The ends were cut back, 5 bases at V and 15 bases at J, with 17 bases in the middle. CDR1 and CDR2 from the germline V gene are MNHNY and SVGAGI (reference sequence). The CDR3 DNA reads TGTGCCAGCAGTACCGGGACTTACGAGGGGTTCTTC. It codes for CASSTGTYEGFF.

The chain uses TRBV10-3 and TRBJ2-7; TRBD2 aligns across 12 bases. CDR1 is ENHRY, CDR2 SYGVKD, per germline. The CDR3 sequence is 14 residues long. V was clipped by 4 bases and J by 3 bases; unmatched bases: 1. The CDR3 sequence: CAISATSGGYEQYF. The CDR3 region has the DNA TGTGCCATCAGTGCGACTAGCGGGGGCTACGAGCAGTACTTC.

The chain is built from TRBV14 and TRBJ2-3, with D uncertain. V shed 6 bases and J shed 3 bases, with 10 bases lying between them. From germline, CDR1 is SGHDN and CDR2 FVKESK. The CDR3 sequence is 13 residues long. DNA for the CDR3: TGTGCCAGCAGTCCAATTGGGACAGATACGCAGTATTTT. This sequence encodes CASSPIGTDTQYF. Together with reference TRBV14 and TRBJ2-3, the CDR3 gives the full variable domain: EAGVTQFPSHSVIEKGQTVTLRCDPISGHDNLYWYRRVMGKEIKFLLHFVKESKQDESGMPNNRFLAERTGGTYSTLKVQPAELEDSGVYFCASSPIGTDTQYFGPGTRLTVL.

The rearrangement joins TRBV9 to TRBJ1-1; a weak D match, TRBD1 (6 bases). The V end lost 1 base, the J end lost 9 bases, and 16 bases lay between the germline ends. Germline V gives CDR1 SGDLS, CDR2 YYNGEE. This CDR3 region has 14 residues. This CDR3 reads CASSVQPGDTQAFF. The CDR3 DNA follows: TGTGCCAGCAGCGTACAACCCGGGGACACCCAAGCTTTCTTT.

As DNA, the CDR3 is TGTGCCAGCAGCTTAGGTGGCGCCAGCACCGGGGAGCTGTTTTTT. It is translated as CASSLGGASTGELFF. This chain links TRBV11-3 with TRBJ2-2, with D unclear. V lost 1 base and J lost 4, with 10 bases in between. This CDR3 has 15 residues. Germline V CDR1 and CDR2: SGHNT, YENEEA.

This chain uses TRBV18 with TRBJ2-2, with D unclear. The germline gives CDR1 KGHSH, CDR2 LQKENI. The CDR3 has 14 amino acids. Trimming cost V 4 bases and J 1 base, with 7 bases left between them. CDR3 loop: CASSLHGNTGELFF. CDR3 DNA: TGTGCCAGCTCACTCCACGGGAACACCGGGGAGCTGTTTTTT.

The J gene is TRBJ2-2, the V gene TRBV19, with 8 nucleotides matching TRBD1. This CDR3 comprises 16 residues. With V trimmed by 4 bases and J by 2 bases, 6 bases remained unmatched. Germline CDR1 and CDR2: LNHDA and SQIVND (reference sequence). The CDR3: CASSTMGQDNTGELFF. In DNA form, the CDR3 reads TGTGCCAGTAGTACAATGGGACAGGACAACACCGGGGAGCTGTTTTTT.

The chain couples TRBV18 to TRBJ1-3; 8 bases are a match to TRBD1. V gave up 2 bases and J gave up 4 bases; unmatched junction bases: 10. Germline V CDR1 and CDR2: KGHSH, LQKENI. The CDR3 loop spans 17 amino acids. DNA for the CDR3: TGTGCCAGCTCACCAATAGGGCAGGGGGCGCCCGGAAACACCATATATTTT. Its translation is CASSPIGQGAPGNTIYF.